These T cell receptor beta chains were read from a single sample in a study of blood T cell repertoires in COVID-19. The repertoire was sequenced with immunoSEQ multiplex PCR; TCRdb's copy has only in-frame clones and lacks some. The repertoire consists of 100,000 to 150,000 clones, with just over 85% occurring once and the leading ten covering around 4.2%. The sequencing input was peripheral blood. Source of these receptors: a man aged 35 to 55 with acute or convalescent COVID-19. CDR3s include the opening cysteine and the closing phenylalanine or tryptophan. A D gene is named only where the DNA matches it firmly. Rows give clone size only sometimes, using once, few, many, or a class for an expanded clone.

V gene: TRBV5-1
clone size: -
J gene: TRBJ1-2
D gene: -
CDR3 protein: CASSLNGQSSYGYTF
CDR3 DNA: TGCGCCAGCAGCCTTAACGGACAGTCATCCTATGGCTACACCTTC

V gene: TRBV6-6
clone size: -
J gene: TRBJ2-3
D gene: -
CDR3 protein: CASSEGPLGGPQYF
CDR3 DNA: TGTGCCAGCAGTGAGGGCCCCCTCGGCGGGCCGCAGTATTTT

V gene: TRBV7-8
clone size: few
J gene: TRBJ1-6
D gene: TRBD1
CDR3 protein: CASSLPLGTGDDAPLHF
CDR3 DNA: TGTGCCAGCAGCTTACCATTGGGGACAGGGGATGATGCACCCCTCCACTTT

V gene: TRBV5-4
clone size: -
J gene: TRBJ2-7
D gene: TRBD1
CDR3 protein: CASSFKTGAASEQYF
CDR3 DNA: TGTGCCAGCAGCTTCAAGACAGGGGCGGCGTCCGAGCAGTACTTC

V gene: TRBV27
clone size: -
J gene: TRBJ1-2
D gene: -
CDR3 protein: CASSNPRGGNYGYTF
CDR3 DNA: TGTGCCAGCAGTAATCCCAGGGGAGGGAACTATGGCTACACCTTC

V gene: TRBV5-1
clone size: -
J gene: TRBJ1-1
D gene: -
CDR3 protein: CASSLEGGTPGGNTEAFF
CDR3 DNA: TGCGCCAGCAGCTTGGAGGGGGGGACCCCAGGAGGGAACACTGAAGCTTTCTTT

V gene: TRBV27
clone size: -
J gene: TRBJ2-2
D gene: TRBD2
CDR3 protein: CASSLASGSITGELFF
CDR3 DNA: TGTGCCAGCAGTTTAGCTAGCGGGAGCATCACCGGGGAGCTGTTTTTT

V gene: TRBV3-1/TRBV3-2
clone size: -
J gene: TRBJ2-3
D gene: TRBD1
CDR3 protein: CASSTRTGRTDTQYF
CDR3 DNA: TGTGCCAGCAGCACCCGGACAGGGCGGACAGATACGCAGTATTTT

V gene: TRBV7-9
clone size: -
J gene: TRBJ1-6
D gene: -
CDR3 protein: CASSLDREYSPLHF
CDR3 DNA: TGTGCCAGCAGCTTAGACAGGGAGTATTCACCCCTCCACTTT

V gene: TRBV5-1
clone size: -
J gene: TRBJ2-7
D gene: TRBD2
CDR3 protein: CASSLGGAAGAYEQYF
CDR3 DNA: TGCGCCAGCAGCTTGGGGGGCGCGGCGGGAGCATACGAGCAGTACTTC

V gene: TRBV19
clone size: -
J gene: TRBJ1-1
D gene: -
CDR3 protein: CASSIKGPNTEAFF
CDR3 DNA: TGTGCCAGTAGTATAAAGGGGCCGAACACTGAAGCTTTCTTT

V gene: TRBV5-8
clone size: -
J gene: TRBJ2-2
D gene: TRBD2
CDR3 protein: CASSFRFSGSRAGELFF
CDR3 DNA: TGTGCCAGCAGCTTTCGATTCAGCGGGAGTCGGGCCGGGGAGCTGTTTTTT

V gene: TRBV9
clone size: -
J gene: TRBJ1-4
D gene: TRBD1
CDR3 protein: CASSVGTGPTTNEKLFF
CDR3 DNA: TGTGCCAGCAGCGTAGGGACAGGTCCAACAACTAATGAAAAACTGTTTTTT

V gene: TRBV3-1/TRBV3-2
clone size: -
J gene: TRBJ2-7
D gene: TRBD1
CDR3 protein: CASSPVDRATYEQYF
CDR3 DNA: TGTGCCAGCAGCCCCGTAGACAGGGCGACCTACGAGCAGTACTTC

V gene: TRBV11-3
clone size: -
J gene: TRBJ2-7
D gene: -
CDR3 protein: CASSLSSAEEQYF
CDR3 DNA: TGTGCCAGCAGCTTGAGTAGCGCAGAAGAGCAGTACTTC

V gene: TRBV6-6
clone size: -
J gene: TRBJ2-3
D gene: -
CDR3 protein: CASRTGQLGTDTQYF
CDR3 DNA: TGTGCCAGCAGAACAGGACAGCTTGGCACAGATACGCAGTATTTT

V gene: TRBV6-5
clone size: -
J gene: TRBJ2-1
D gene: -
CDR3 protein: CASHSGSYNEQFF
CDR3 DNA: TGTGCCAGCCATTCGGGCTCCTACAATGAGCAGTTCTTC

V gene: TRBV3-1/TRBV3-2
clone size: -
J gene: TRBJ1-3
D gene: TRBD1
CDR3 protein: CASSPTWTGRNTIYF
CDR3 DNA: TGTGCCAGCAGCCCGACCTGGACAGGGAGGAACACCATATATTTT

V gene: TRBV5-1
clone size: -
J gene: TRBJ1-6
D gene: -
CDR3 protein: CASSLDGAGNSPLHF
CDR3 DNA: TGCGCCAGCAGCTTGGATGGGGCTGGCAATTCACCCCTCCACTTT

V gene: TRBV30
clone size: few
J gene: TRBJ1-6
D gene: -
CDR3 protein: CASADRQFGYSPLHF
CDR3 DNA: TGTGCCTCCGCCGACCGACAGTTCGGATATTCACCCCTCCACTTT

V gene: TRBV24-1
clone size: -
J gene: TRBJ2-5
D gene: -
CDR3 protein: CATSDLPHRVWETQYF
CDR3 DNA: TGTGCCACCAGTGATTTGCCGCACAGGGTTTGGGAGACCCAGTACTTC

V gene: TRBV6-5
clone size: -
J gene: TRBJ1-5
D gene: -
CDR3 protein: CASSYSRGASNQPQHF
CDR3 DNA: TGTGCCAGCAGTTACTCGAGAGGTGCCAGCAATCAGCCCCAGCATTTT

V gene: TRBV29-1
clone size: -
J gene: TRBJ2-1
D gene: -
CDR3 protein: CSVSRLVTHEQFF
CDR3 DNA: TGCAGCGTTTCGCGTCTAGTGACCCATGAGCAGTTCTTC

V gene: TRBV5-1
clone size: -
J gene: TRBJ2-5
D gene: TRBD2
CDR3 protein: CASSPGLAGGLQETQYF
CDR3 DNA: TGCGCCAGCAGCCCCGGACTAGCGGGGGGACTACAAGAGACCCAGTACTTC

V gene: TRBV30
clone size: few
J gene: TRBJ1-1
D gene: -
CDR3 protein: CAWSVPGKRVEWVAFF
CDR3 DNA: TGTGCCTGGAGTGTACCAGGGAAACGGGTCGAATGGGTAGCTTTCTTT

V gene: TRBV15
clone size: -
J gene: TRBJ2-5
D gene: TRBD1
CDR3 protein: CATSRDQGAQETQYF
CDR3 DNA: TGTGCCACCAGCAGAGATCAGGGGGCCCAAGAGACCCAGTACTTC

V gene: TRBV19
clone size: -
J gene: TRBJ1-4
D gene: -
CDR3 protein: CASSLLRSGNNEKLFF
CDR3 DNA: TGTGCCAGTAGTCTCCTGAGATCCGGGAATAATGAAAAACTGTTTTTT

V gene: TRBV11-2
clone size: once
J gene: TRBJ1-5
D gene: TRBD1
CDR3 protein: CASTTGGNQPQHF
CDR3 DNA: TGTGCCAGCACAACAGGGGGCAATCAGCCCCAGCATTTT

V gene: TRBV12-3/TRBV12-4
clone size: -
J gene: TRBJ2-5
D gene: -
CDR3 protein: CASSFFAGETQYF
CDR3 DNA: TGTGCCAGCAGTTTTTTTGCGGGCGAGACCCAGTACTTC

V gene: TRBV12-5
clone size: few
J gene: TRBJ1-2
D gene: -
CDR3 protein: CASGPEEGANYGYTF
CDR3 DNA: TGTGCTAGTGGCCCTGAGGAGGGAGCTAACTATGGCTACACCTTC

V gene: TRBV6-5
clone size: -
J gene: TRBJ1-1
D gene: -
CDR3 protein: CASMTTVNTEAFF
CDR3 DNA: TGTGCCAGCATGACGACAGTGAACACTGAAGCTTTCTTT

V gene: TRBV7-2
clone size: -
J gene: TRBJ1-6
D gene: -
CDR3 protein: CASSSVQNSPLHF
CDR3 DNA: TGTGCCAGCAGCTCCGTACAGAATTCACCCCTCCACTTT

V gene: TRBV6-6
clone size: -
J gene: TRBJ1-6
D gene: -
CDR3 protein: CASSWTDFAYNSPLHF
CDR3 DNA: TGTGCCAGCAGCTGGACAGATTTCGCCTATAATTCACCCCTCCACTTT

V gene: TRBV15
clone size: -
J gene: TRBJ1-1
D gene: -
CDR3 protein: CATSRGGDEPKEAFF
CDR3 DNA: TGTGCCACCAGCAGAGGCGGGGACGAACCCAAAGAAGCTTTCTTT

V gene: TRBV21-1
clone size: once
J gene: TRBJ2-7
D gene: -
CDR3 protein: CASGGQGAREQYF
CDR3 DNA: TGTGCCAGCGGGGGACAGGGGGCGCGGGAGCAGTACTTC

V gene: TRBV6-5
clone size: -
J gene: TRBJ2-2
D gene: -
CDR3 protein: CASSRLGELFF
CDR3 DNA: TGTGCCAGCAGCCGTCTCGGGGAGCTGTTTTTT

V gene: TRBV30
clone size: -
J gene: TRBJ1-6
D gene: -
CDR3 protein: CAWMAWGDDSPLHF
CDR3 DNA: TGTGCCTGGATGGCTTGGGGGGATGATTCACCCCTCCACTTT

V gene: TRBV4-3
clone size: -
J gene: TRBJ2-2
D gene: -
CDR3 protein: CASSLEGRGTGELFF
CDR3 DNA: TGCGCCAGCAGCCTAGAGGGGCGTGGCACCGGGGAGCTGTTTTTT

V gene: TRBV19
clone size: -
J gene: TRBJ1-2
D gene: TRBD1
CDR3 protein: CASSLQGEDGYTF
CDR3 DNA: TGTGCCAGTAGTCTACAGGGGGAGGATGGCTACACCTTC

V gene: TRBV6-7
clone size: -
J gene: TRBJ1-5
D gene: -
CDR3 protein: CARQGSNQPQHF
CDR3 DNA: TGTGCCCGCCAGGGGAGCAATCAGCCCCAGCATTTT

V gene: TRBV18
clone size: once
J gene: TRBJ2-5
D gene: TRBD1
CDR3 protein: CASSPGTGIVETQYF
CDR3 DNA: TGTGCCAGCTCACCCGGGACAGGGATTGTAGAGACCCAGTACTTC